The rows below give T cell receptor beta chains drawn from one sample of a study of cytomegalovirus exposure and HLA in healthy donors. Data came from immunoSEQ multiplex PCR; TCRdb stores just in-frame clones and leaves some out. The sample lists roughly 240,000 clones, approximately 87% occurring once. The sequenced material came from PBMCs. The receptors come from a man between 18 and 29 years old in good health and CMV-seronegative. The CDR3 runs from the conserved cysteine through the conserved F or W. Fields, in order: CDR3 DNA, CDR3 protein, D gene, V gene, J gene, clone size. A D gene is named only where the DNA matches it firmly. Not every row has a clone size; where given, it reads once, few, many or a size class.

cdr3_nt: TGTGCCAGCAGTGGTGAGGAGACCCAGTACTTC
cdr3_aa: CASSGEETQYF
d_call: -
v_call: TRBV25-1
j_call: TRBJ2-5
clone_size: -

cdr3_nt: TGTGCCAGCAGCTTATCAGATGGCGGGGGGGCCTATGAGCAGTTCTTC
cdr3_aa: CASSLSDGGGAYEQFF
d_call: TRBD2
v_call: TRBV11-2
j_call: TRBJ2-1
clone_size: -

cdr3_nt: TGTGCCAGCAGCCCCCAGCCGGGACTAGCAGAGACCCAGTACTTC
cdr3_aa: CASSPQPGLAETQYF
d_call: TRBD2
v_call: TRBV9
j_call: TRBJ2-5
clone_size: -

cdr3_nt: TGCGCCACCAGAGCTAGCGGGAGGCACGAGCAGTACTTC
cdr3_aa: CATRASGRHEQYF
d_call: TRBD2
v_call: TRBV10-1
j_call: TRBJ2-7
clone_size: -

cdr3_nt: TGTGCTAGTGGTTTGGTAGTGGCAGGTTCACCGGGGGTAGCTTTCTTT
cdr3_aa: CASGLVVAGSPGVAFF
d_call: -
v_call: TRBV12-5
j_call: TRBJ1-1
clone_size: -

cdr3_nt: TGTGCCAGCAGTGATGCCAGGGGGGAGACCCAGTACTTC
cdr3_aa: CASSDARGETQYF
d_call: TRBD1
v_call: TRBV2
j_call: TRBJ2-5
clone_size: once

cdr3_nt: TGTGCCAGCGACAAACTAGGAGGCTACACCTTC
cdr3_aa: CASDKLGGYTF
d_call: -
v_call: TRBV6-1
j_call: TRBJ1-2
clone_size: few

cdr3_nt: TGTGCCTGGAGCAGGGGGGCAGGCAATCAGCCCCAGCATTTT
cdr3_aa: CAWSRGAGNQPQHF
d_call: TRBD1
v_call: TRBV30
j_call: TRBJ1-5
clone_size: few

cdr3_nt: TGTGCCAGCAGGGTAGCGAATAGCAATCAGCCCCAGCATTTT
cdr3_aa: CASRVANSNQPQHF
d_call: -
v_call: TRBV27
j_call: TRBJ1-5
clone_size: few

cdr3_nt: TGTGCCAGCTCACCCGGACAGTTCACCTACGAGCAGTACTTC
cdr3_aa: CASSPGQFTYEQYF
d_call: -
v_call: TRBV18
j_call: TRBJ2-7
clone_size: -

cdr3_nt: TGTGCCAGCAGCCGTAGCTCTGGGGCCAACGTCCTGACTTTC
cdr3_aa: CASSRSSGANVLTF
d_call: -
v_call: TRBV7-9
j_call: TRBJ2-6
clone_size: -

cdr3_nt: TGTGCCAGTAAACCCAGGGGCCGCTCCTACGAGCAGTACTTC
cdr3_aa: CASKPRGRSYEQYF
d_call: -
v_call: TRBV19
j_call: TRBJ2-7
clone_size: -

cdr3_nt: TGTGCCAGTAGTGCCCGACAGGGGGCTTACGAGCAGTACTTC
cdr3_aa: CASSARQGAYEQYF
d_call: TRBD1
v_call: TRBV19
j_call: TRBJ2-7
clone_size: -

cdr3_nt: TGTGCCAGCAGTGAAGCAGGCACAGATACGCAGTATTTT
cdr3_aa: CASSEAGTDTQYF
d_call: -
v_call: TRBV25-1
j_call: TRBJ2-3
clone_size: -

cdr3_nt: TGTGCCAGCAGCTTGTTGGGGAGCGAAGGCTACACCTTC
cdr3_aa: CASSLLGSEGYTF
d_call: -
v_call: TRBV5-6
j_call: TRBJ1-2
clone_size: -

cdr3_nt: TGCAGCGTTGGACAGGGGGCTAACACTGAAGCTTTCTTT
cdr3_aa: CSVGQGANTEAFF
d_call: TRBD1
v_call: TRBV29-1
j_call: TRBJ1-1
clone_size: once

cdr3_nt: TGCAGCGTTGAACGGGACAGGGGAGCAGAGACCCAGTACTTC
cdr3_aa: CSVERDRGAETQYF
d_call: TRBD1
v_call: TRBV29-1
j_call: TRBJ2-5
clone_size: -

cdr3_nt: TGTGCCAGCAGCCAAGGCGGACACCTCTATTTT
cdr3_aa: CASSQGGHLYF
d_call: -
v_call: TRBV14
j_call: TRBJ1-3
clone_size: few

cdr3_nt: TGTGCCAGCGGGACTGGGGAGCTGTTTTTT
cdr3_aa: CASGTGELFF
d_call: -
v_call: TRBV6-5
j_call: TRBJ2-2
clone_size: -

cdr3_nt: TGTGCCAGCAGCTCAGGAGGGTCGTGGCGGGCCGAGCCAACCTACGAGCAGTACTTC
cdr3_aa: CASSSGGSWRAEPTYEQYF
d_call: -
v_call: TRBV7-9
j_call: TRBJ2-7
clone_size: -

cdr3_nt: TGCGCCAGCAGCTTGGAGCCAGGGTTCTTCTACGAGCAGTACTTC
cdr3_aa: CASSLEPGFFYEQYF
d_call: -
v_call: TRBV5-1
j_call: TRBJ2-7
clone_size: -

cdr3_nt: TGTGCCAGCAGACCAGCCGAGACAGGGATCACCGGGGAGCTGTTTTTT
cdr3_aa: CASRPAETGITGELFF
d_call: TRBD1
v_call: TRBV5-4
j_call: TRBJ2-2
clone_size: -

cdr3_nt: TGTGCCAGCAGCTTGGATTTGGCAGACATCTACACCTTC
cdr3_aa: CASSLDLADIYTF
d_call: -
v_call: TRBV5-6
j_call: TRBJ1-2
clone_size: -

cdr3_nt: TGTGCCAGCCGAGCGGGAGGCAGAACCTACTACGAGCAGTACTTC
cdr3_aa: CASRAGGRTYYEQYF
d_call: TRBD2
v_call: TRBV27
j_call: TRBJ2-7
clone_size: -

cdr3_nt: TGTGCCAGCAGGAGACGGGATCTGGGGTATGGCTACACCTTC
cdr3_aa: CASRRRDLGYGYTF
d_call: -
v_call: TRBV27
j_call: TRBJ1-2
clone_size: -

cdr3_nt: TGTGCCAGCAGCTTGACGGCCAGGGAATACACAGATACGCAGTATTTT
cdr3_aa: CASSLTAREYTDTQYF
d_call: -
v_call: TRBV5-4
j_call: TRBJ2-3
clone_size: -

cdr3_nt: TGTGCCAGCAGCCCCCCGGGTAGGGGCACTGAAGCTTTCTTT
cdr3_aa: CASSPPGRGTEAFF
d_call: -
v_call: TRBV6-5
j_call: TRBJ1-1
clone_size: -

cdr3_nt: TGTGCTAGCAGCGCGCGGGGGGGGTACGAGCAGTACTTC
cdr3_aa: CASSARGGYEQYF
d_call: TRBD2
v_call: TRBV7-7
j_call: TRBJ2-7
clone_size: once

cdr3_nt: TGTGCCAGCAGCGCCCCTGAGGGGACAGGGGATATCTATGGCTACACCTTC
cdr3_aa: CASSAPEGTGDIYGYTF
d_call: TRBD1
v_call: TRBV9
j_call: TRBJ1-2
clone_size: -

cdr3_nt: TGTGCCAGCAGCTTATCCGCCTACGAGCAGTACTTC
cdr3_aa: CASSLSAYEQYF
d_call: -
v_call: TRBV7-8
j_call: TRBJ2-7
clone_size: once

cdr3_nt: TGTGCCAGCAGCTTAGGAGTTCAGCCCCAGCATTTT
cdr3_aa: CASSLGVQPQHF
d_call: -
v_call: TRBV7-2
j_call: TRBJ1-5
clone_size: -

cdr3_nt: TGTGCCAGTAGTATGCAGGGGGCGTCTGGGGCCAACGTCCTGACTTTC
cdr3_aa: CASSMQGASGANVLTF
d_call: TRBD1
v_call: TRBV19
j_call: TRBJ2-6
clone_size: -

cdr3_nt: TGTGCCAGCAGGGGTGGGACTACTCTCACAGATACGCAGTATTTT
cdr3_aa: CASRGGTTLTDTQYF
d_call: TRBD2
v_call: TRBV2
j_call: TRBJ2-3
clone_size: once

cdr3_nt: TGCAGCGTATCAGGGGGGAACGCTGAAGCTTTCTTT
cdr3_aa: CSVSGGNAEAFF
d_call: TRBD1
v_call: TRBV29-1
j_call: TRBJ1-1
clone_size: -

cdr3_nt: TGTGCCAGCACCGCCTCCTGGGGAGGGGTCCAGCCCCAGCATTTT
cdr3_aa: CASTASWGGVQPQHF
d_call: -
v_call: TRBV27
j_call: TRBJ1-5
clone_size: once

cdr3_nt: TGTGCCATCAGTGGTCGTATGACAGGGCGGAACGAGCAGTACTTC
cdr3_aa: CAISGRMTGRNEQYF
d_call: TRBD1
v_call: TRBV10-3
j_call: TRBJ2-7
clone_size: -

cdr3_nt: TGTGCCAGCAGCATCGCGAGGCAGGGTCTTAATGAAAAACTGTTTTTT
cdr3_aa: CASSIARQGLNEKLFF
d_call: -
v_call: TRBV7-9
j_call: TRBJ1-4
clone_size: once